Shown below are 8 T cell receptor beta chains from a single sample sequenced in a study of read filtering for tumor transcriptome and immune sequencing. From 350 to 500 ng of RNA, a library with molecular barcoded alpha/delta and beta/gamma adaptors was made. From the reads, TCRdb called clonotypes with MiXCR, one entry per CDR3 protein. The profile shows about 57,000 distinct CDR3 sequences, more than 20% of them singletons. The sample taken for sequencing was a population of CD138-negative cells sorted from bone marrow. These receptors all come from a donor aged 40 or over with multiple myeloma.

Concerning this clonotype: A much larger clone lies a single base off, so this may be a read error. V gene TRBV5-1 combines with J gene TRBJ2-7, with a possible D match to TRBD2 (6 bases). The CDR3 is made up of 15 amino acids. Germline CDR1 is SGHRS and CDR2 is YFSETQ. V lost 0 bases, J lost 6 bases, and 16 bases lay in between. CDR3 DNA sequence: TGCGCCAGCAGCTTGGTTGCGGGGCCTGTCGCCGAGCAGTACTTC. This translates into CASSLVAGPVAEQYF. Full variable domain (missing parts from reference TRBV5-1 and TRBJ2-7): KAGVTQTPRYLIKTRGQQVTLSCSPISGHRSVSWYQQTPGQGLQFLFEYFSETQRNKGNFPGRFSGRQFSNSRSEMNVSTLELGDSALYLCASSLVAGPVAEQYFGPGTRLTVT.

The chain employs TRBV6-5 and TRBJ2-1; D is undetermined. The germline gives CDR1 MNHEY, CDR2 SVGAGI. V was pared by 3 bases and J by 0 bases, with 9 bases between. CDR3 length equals 15 residues. The CDR3 sequence: CASSYSGSSYNEQFF. CDR3 sequence (DNA): TGTGCCAGCAGTTATTCAGGTAGCTCCTACAATGAGCAGTTCTTC.

The chain is built from TRBV7-2 and TRBJ2-3, with TRBD2 as a possible D gene (5 bases). There are 15 residues in the CDR3. Germline values: CDR1 SGHTA, CDR2 FQGNSA. V was clipped by 3 bases and J by 0 bases, with 10 bases between them. As DNA, the CDR3 is TGTGCCAGCAGCTTCGGACTGTATAGCACAGATACGCAGTATTTT. Its protein product is CASSFGLYSTDTQYF.

The sample holds many counts of this clonotype. The rearrangement uses TRBV20-1 and TRBJ2-3; the D is unclear. Trimming took off 0 bases at V and 3 bases at J, with 7 bases between the two ends. This CDR3 spans 13 amino acids. Germline assignment: CDR1 DFQATT and CDR2 SNEGSKA (reference sequence). Here the CDR3 reads CSARETDTDTQYF. DNA for the CDR3: TGCAGTGCTAGAGAGACTGATACAGATACGCAGTATTTT.

This clonotype was detected ten times or more. The chain links TRBV12-3 or TRBV12-4 to TRBJ2-1; 13 bases line up with TRBD2. The trim removed 3 bases at V and 0 bases at J, leaving 2 bases unmatched. This CDR3 is built from 17 residues. CDR3 sequence reads: CASSFRLAGGSYNEQFF. The CDR3 DNA reads TGTGCCAGCAGTTTTCGACTAGCGGGAGGCTCCTACAATGAGCAGTTCTTC.

This clonotype was seen many times. J is TRBJ1-5 and V is TRBV12-3 or TRBV12-4; 10 bases line up with TRBD1. The CDR3 has 15 amino acids. J was trimmed by 3 bases and V by 3 bases; bases with no gene match: 2. This CDR3 is CASSFGTGDNQPQHF. The DNA of the CDR3 is TGTGCCAGCAGTTTTGGGACAGGGGACAATCAGCCCCAGCATTTT.

This clonotype was detected many times. The chain uses TRBV19 and TRBJ1-1, with a weak D call TRBD1 (6 bases). The germline V gene encodes CDR1 LNHDA and CDR2 SQIVND (reference sequence). CDR3 length: 15 amino acids. V was cut by 4 bases and J by 1 base, with 13 bases left in between. The CDR3 sequence: CASSKKTGPNTEAFF. The CDR3 coding sequence is TGTGCCAGTAGTAAAAAGACAGGTCCGAACACTGAAGCTTTCTTT.

This clonotype was seen at least ten times. J is TRBJ1-5 and V is TRBV11-2, with D possibly matching TRBD1 (5 bases). The CDR3 is 14 residues long. V shed 3 bases and J shed 3 bases, with 9 bases lying between them. The germline CDR1 and CDR2 sequences are SGHAT and FQNNGV. The CDR3 DNA is TGTGCCAGCAGCTTCTCAGGGCTCAATCAGCCCCAGCATTTT. It yields the protein CASSFSGLNQPQHF.